These 4 T cell receptor beta chains share one sample of origin, sequenced in a study of vaccination and CD4 T cells after COVID-19. Their specific antigens are unknown. The treatment denotes: approximately 9-day PBMC culture with coronavirus spike peptide pools or control peptides (ViraFEST assay). At the Johns Hopkins FTIC core, DNA taken from cultured CD4+ T cells was sequenced by way of the Oncomine TCR Beta short-read assay. TCRdb analysed the PCR reads with MiXCR anew, one entry per CDR3 protein. Among several thousand distinct CDR3 sequences listed, 70% to 75% were seen once. Material for sequencing was CD4+ T cells from blood, cultured in vitro. The receptor set was obtained from a human donor who had recovered from COVID-19.

In this sample, this clonotype turned up a few times. The chain carries TRBV20-1 and TRBJ1-5; D not resolved. CDR1 is DFQATT, CDR2 SNEGSKA, per germline (reference sequence). This CDR3 is built from 13 residues. V lost 1 base to trimming and J lost 3 bases, with 7 bases between them. CDR3 in DNA: TGCAGTGCTAGAGCACAGCTCAATCAGCCCCAGCATTTT. Residues: CSARAQLNQPQHF.

The rearrangement joins TRBV18 to TRBJ2-5; 10 bases line up with TRBD2. Germline values: CDR1 KGHSH, CDR2 LQKENI. CDR3 length: 14 residues. The V gene end was trimmed by 0 bases and the J gene end by 5 bases; junction bases not matched to a gene: 0. In DNA, the CDR3 is TGTGCCAGCTCACCACCGACTAGCGGGGAGACCCAGTACTTC. Amino acid sequence: CASSPPTSGETQYF.

The genes are TRBV7-2 and TRBJ2-1; no clear D gene. V lost 1 base to trimming and J lost 0 bases, with 10 bases between them. The CDR3 has 16 amino acids. Per the germline V gene, CDR1 is SGHTA and CDR2 is FQGNSA. CDR3 protein: CASSLVRSGSYNEQFF. CDR3 sequence (DNA): TGTGCCAGCAGCTTAGTGCGGAGTGGCTCCTACAATGAGCAGTTCTTC.

The rearrangement uses TRBV27 and TRBJ1-5; TRBD1 matches 9 bases. Germline V gene lookup returns CDR1 MNHEY and CDR2 SMNVEV (reference sequence). Trimming at V came to 5 bases and at J to 5 bases, leaving 7 bases not matched to a gene. This CDR3 contains 15 residues. The CDR3: CASSQMDRGHQPQHF. In nucleotides, the CDR3 is TGTGCCAGCAGTCAAATGGACAGGGGACATCAGCCCCAGCATTTT.